The source of this TCR beta chain is a study of T-cell reconstitution after alpha-beta-depleted transplantation in children. Study findings and constraints: The high TCRbeta diversity at day 60 in some patients came from surviving recipient T cells and thymic progenitors. Diversity and T-cell counts at one year after transplant derived mostly from new T cells.

This clonotype has a count of ten or more. Its antigen is undetermined. Germline CDR1 is DFQATT and CDR2 is SNEGSKA (reference sequence). The ends were cut back, 5 bases at V and 7 bases at J, with 15 bases in the middle. The CDR3 is made up of 12 amino acids. For TCRbeta, the library was prepared with unique molecular identifiers. TCRdb analysed the PCR reads with MiXCR anew, one entry per CDR3 protein. The data contain some 15,000 distinct CDR3 sequences, 4.5% to 6.5% of them singletons. This receptor was taken from a boy younger than 18 with acute lymphoblastic leukemia, due to receive a stem cell transplant. The genes are TRBV20-1 and TRBJ2-7; possible D gene TRBD2, 7 bases. Sample: PBMCs, taken before TCRalphabeta/CD19-depleted stem cell transplant. The CDR3 spells CSAPRGAGEQYF. The CDR3 nucleotides are TGCAGTGCTCCCAGGGGAGCGGGGGAGCAGTACTTC.